Listed below are T cell receptor beta chains from one sample, sequenced in a study of blood T cell repertoires in COVID-19. Measured with immunoSEQ multiplex PCR; TCRdb has only the in-frame clones, and not every one. The sample comprises 250,000 or so clones, 83% of which are singletons, and 3.6% rests with the top ten. The sample comprised PBMCs or T cells enriched from blood (not recorded which). These TCRs come from a woman aged 40 to 50 who had been exposed to COVID-19. The CDR3 runs from the conserved cysteine through the conserved F or W. D genes are given only for firm matches. Some rows mark clone size as missing; the rest say once, few, many or name a class of expanded clone.

j_call	clone_size	v_call	d_call	cdr3_aa	cdr3_nt
TRBJ1-3	once	TRBV7-6	-	CASSLEPGLSGNTIYF	TGTGCCAGCAGCTTAGAGCCGGGTTTATCTGGAAACACCATATATTTT
TRBJ1-6	-	TRBV6-4	TRBD1	CASRPTGGYNSPLHF	TGTGCCAGCAGACCAACAGGGGGCTATAATTCACCCCTCCACTTT
TRBJ2-1	-	TRBV5-1	TRBD2	CASSRAGGPLNEQFF	TGCGCCAGCAGCCGGGCGGGGGGGCCGTTAAATGAGCAGTTCTTC
TRBJ1-6	-	TRBV2	TRBD1	CASMSQGDFSPLHF	TGTGCCAGCATGAGCCAGGGGGATTTTTCACCCCTCCACTTT
TRBJ2-5	-	TRBV7-3	TRBD2	CASSRTGTSVQETQYF	TGTGCCAGCAGCCGTACCGGGACTAGCGTACAAGAGACCCAGTACTTC
TRBJ2-7	-	TRBV27	TRBD2	CASSRKGGGAYTYEQYF	TGTGCCAGCAGCCGGAAGGGCGGGGGGGCTTACACCTACGAGCAGTACTTC
TRBJ1-2	-	TRBV10-3	-	CATRQLQIGYGYTF	TGTGCCACCCGACAGTTACAGATTGGCTATGGCTACACCTTC
TRBJ2-7	-	TRBV21-1	-	CASSAGQGPYEQYF	TGTGCCAGCAGTGCCGGACAGGGTCCCTACGAGCAGTACTTC
TRBJ2-7	-	TRBV4-1	-	CASSLTSAGGATSYEQYF	TGCGCCAGCAGCCTAACCTCCGCTGGCGGGGCGACGTCCTACGAGCAGTACTTC
TRBJ2-2	-	TRBV4-2	-	CASSQDRGRSGELFF	TGTGCCAGCAGCCAAGATCGAGGGAGGTCCGGGGAGCTGTTTTTT
TRBJ2-5	-	TRBV24-1	TRBD1	CATSDLNRGETQYF	TGTGCCACCAGTGATTTAAACAGGGGGGAGACCCAGTACTTC
TRBJ1-4	-	TRBV3-1/TRBV3-2	-	CASSQGARAEKLFF	TGTGCCAGCAGCCAGGGGGCGCGAGCCGAAAAACTGTTTTTT
TRBJ2-1	-	TRBV18	TRBD2	CASSPTSGSYNEQFF	TGTGCCAGCTCCCCTACTAGCGGCTCCTACAATGAGCAGTTCTTC
TRBJ1-5	-	TRBV10-3	TRBD1	CAISRDSQNQPQHF	TGTGCCATCAGCCGGGACAGCCAAAATCAGCCCCAGCATTTT
TRBJ1-3	-	TRBV20-1	-	CSASESSGNTIYF	TGCAGTGCTAGTGAGAGCTCTGGAAACACCATATATTTT
TRBJ1-2	once	TRBV16	-	CASSQVGGVYGYTF	TGTGCCAGCAGCCAAGTCGGGGGGGTCTATGGCTACACCTTC
TRBJ2-2	-	TRBV12-5	-	CASGPQGGNTGELFF	TGTGCTAGTGGTCCCCAGGGAGGGAACACCGGGGAGCTGTTTTTT
TRBJ1-1	-	TRBV3-1/TRBV3-2	-	CASSQVRASGGAFF	TGTGCCAGCAGCCAAGTACGAGCCTCGGGAGGAGCTTTCTTT
TRBJ1-2	-	TRBV5-6	-	CASSLTAGGYTF	TGTGCCAGCAGCTTGACCGCGGGTGGCTACACCTTC
TRBJ2-7	-	TRBV25-1	-	CASSDARTTGPYEQYF	TGTGCCAGCAGTGACGCCAGGACGACAGGCCCCTACGAGCAGTACTTC
TRBJ2-7	-	TRBV19	TRBD1	CASSIAGQDGNYEQYF	TGTGCCAGTAGTATAGCCGGACAGGATGGGAACTACGAGCAGTACTTC
TRBJ1-2	-	TRBV6-5	-	CASSHRDIGNYGYTF	TGTGCCAGCAGTCACCGGGACATCGGGAACTATGGCTACACCTTC
TRBJ2-2	-	TRBV5-1	-	CASSLVSQGSELFF	TGCGCCAGCAGCTTGGTGTCCCAGGGATCCGAGCTGTTTTTT
TRBJ2-3	-	TRBV18	TRBD1	CASSDRGGDTQYF	TGTGCCAGCTCCGACAGGGGCGGGGATACGCAGTATTTT
TRBJ1-5	-	TRBV6-2/TRBV6-3	-	CASSYSMGAWGQPQHF	TGTGCCAGCAGTTACAGTATGGGGGCTTGGGGTCAGCCCCAGCATTTT
TRBJ1-2	-	TRBV5-4	-	CASSFGHRANYGYTF	TGTGCCAGCAGCTTTGGTCACAGAGCTAACTATGGCTACACCTTC
TRBJ1-5	-	TRBV7-2	-	CASSLAGQVNQPQHF	TGTGCCAGCAGCTTAGCAGGACAAGTCAATCAGCCCCAGCATTTT
TRBJ2-7	-	TRBV10-3	-	CAISGGTGIYEQYF	TGTGCCATCAGTGGAGGGACTGGGATCTACGAGCAGTACTTC
TRBJ1-2	once	TRBV6-4	-	CASSDTGTYGYTF	TGTGCCAGCAGCGATACAGGGACCTATGGCTACACCTTC
TRBJ2-2	-	TRBV4-2	TRBD1	CASQRGRGPGELFF	TGTGCCTCGCAGAGGGGCAGGGGGCCCGGGGAGCTGTTTTTT
TRBJ1-2	few	TRBV10-3	-	CAISDSLQTNYGYTF	TGTGCCATCAGTGATTCGTTACAGACAAACTATGGCTACACCTTC
TRBJ2-6	-	TRBV3-1/TRBV3-2	-	CASSQSRASGANVLTF	TGTGCCAGCAGCCAGAGCAGGGCCTCTGGGGCCAACGTCCTGACTTTC
TRBJ1-2	-	TRBV30	TRBD1	CAWSGQGGNYGYTF	TGTGCCTGGAGCGGACAGGGAGGGAACTATGGCTACACCTTC
TRBJ2-7	-	TRBV6-5	TRBD2	CASMRGGRGEQYF	TGTGCCAGCATGAGAGGAGGGAGGGGCGAGCAGTACTTC
TRBJ1-5	-	TRBV6-1	-	CASSESQPQHF	TGTGCCAGCAGTGAGAGTCAGCCCCAGCATTTT
TRBJ1-2	-	TRBV2	TRBD1	CASPGQGSTGYGYTF	TGTGCCAGCCCGGGACAGGGTTCGACGGGCTATGGCTACACCTTC
TRBJ1-2	-	TRBV19	TRBD1	CATHGQDNYGYTF	TGTGCCACCCACGGACAGGATAACTATGGCTACACCTTC
TRBJ1-3	-	TRBV7-2	-	CASSLAPDRPSGNTIYF	TGTGCCAGCAGCTTAGCCCCTGACAGGCCCTCTGGAAACACCATATATTTT
TRBJ1-2	-	TRBV4-3	TRBD1	CASSHSQGANYGYTF	TGCGCCAGCAGCCACTCACAGGGGGCGAACTATGGCTACACCTTC